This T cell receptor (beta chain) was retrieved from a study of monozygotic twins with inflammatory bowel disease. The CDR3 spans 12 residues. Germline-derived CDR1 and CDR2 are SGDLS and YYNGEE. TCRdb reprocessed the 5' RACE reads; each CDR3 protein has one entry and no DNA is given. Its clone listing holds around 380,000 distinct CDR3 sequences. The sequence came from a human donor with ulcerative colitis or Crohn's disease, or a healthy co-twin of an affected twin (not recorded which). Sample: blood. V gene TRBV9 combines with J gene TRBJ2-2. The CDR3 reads CASSVGVGELFF.